The 11 T cell receptor beta chains presented below share a single source sample, sequenced in a study of cytomegalovirus exposure and HLA in healthy donors. Primers included in the PCR were 60 Vbeta and 13 Jbeta primers. Only in-frame clones appear in the TCRdb table, and some are missing; sequencing was by immunoSEQ multiplex PCR. Of over 200,000 clones in the sample, over 75% were seen once. The source material was PBMCs. These receptors were collected from a human donor in good health.

This chain links TRBV27 with TRBJ2-7, with a tentative D call TRBD2 (6 bases). There are 13 residues in the CDR3. From germline, CDR1 is MNHEY and CDR2 SMNVEV (reference sequence). The V end was cut by 3 bases, the J end by 4 bases, with 10 bases between. The CDR3 loop reads CASSFAGPYEQYF. For the CDR3, the DNA is TGTGCCAGCAGTTTCGCGGGGCCATACGAGCAGTACTTC.

The CDR3 loop reads CPPARTGRLTNEKLFF. The CDR3 nucleotides are TGCCCACCTGCGAGGACAGGGCGACTAACTAATGAAAAACTGTTTTTT. J is TRBJ1-4 and V is TRBV10-2; 8 bases match TRBD1. CDR1 WSHSY and CDR2 SAAADI come from the germline V gene. This CDR3 spans 16 amino acids.

The V call is TRBV6-1, the J call TRBJ2-7; 10 bases align to TRBD1. The CDR3 is made up of 14 amino acids. Per the germline V gene, CDR1 is MNHNS and CDR2 is SASEGT. The trim removed 6 bases at V and 3 bases at J, leaving 5 bases unmatched. DNA for the CDR3: TGTGCCAGCAGAGACAGGGGGCGAGGCTACGAGCAGTACTTC. Translation: CASRDRGRGYEQYF.

J is TRBJ2-2 and V is TRBV19, with 9 nucleotides matching TRBD1. V lost 7 bases and J lost 7; bases outside the gene matches: 16. CDR1 and CDR2 from the germline V gene are LNHDA and SQIVND (reference sequence). This CDR3 is 17 amino acids long. CDR3 bases: TGTGCCAGTACCAGGCCTCGGACAGGGGCCCTCGGCGGGGAGCTGTTTTTT. Amino acid sequence: CASTRPRTGALGGELFF.

The genes are TRBV6-5 and TRBJ2-1; 7 nucleotides line up with TRBD1. The germline gives CDR1 MNHEY, CDR2 SVGAGI. The CDR3 has 15 amino acids. V was clipped by 6 bases and J by 3 bases; unmatched bases: 8. CDR3 nucleotides: TGTGCCAGCAGGGCACGACAGGGCAACTACAATGAGCAGTTCTTC. Its translation is CASRARQGNYNEQFF.

The rearrangement links TRBV5-4 to TRBJ2-5; TRBD2 matches 12 bases. The V segment lost 6 bases and the J segment 3 bases; nucleotides outside the gene matches: 9. The CDR3 runs 16 residues. Germline CDR1 reads SGHNT; CDR2 reads YYREEE (reference sequence). The CDR3 nucleotides are TGTGCCAGCACCCAATCCCGGACTAGCGGGAAAGAGACCCAGTACTTC. Protein: CASTQSRTSGKETQYF.

The chain uses TRBV7-2 and TRBJ1-2; TRBD1 is a possible D gene (5 bases). CDR1 is SGHTA and CDR2 is FQGNSA in the germline V gene. Deletions cut 5 bases from V and 1 base from J, with 17 bases between. The CDR3 extends over 16 amino acids. The chain's CDR3 is CASSPVGGADNYGYTF. CDR3 nucleotide sequence: TGTGCCAGCAGCCCTGTCGGTGGGGCAGATAACTATGGCTACACCTTC.

The chain couples TRBV6-6 to TRBJ1-1; D unresolved. Trimming pared 5 bases from V and 1 base from J, leaving 2 bases between. The germline V gene has CDR1 MNHNY and CDR2 SVGAGI (reference sequence). This CDR3 has 11 residues. CDR3 region: CASSRNTEAFF. In DNA, the CDR3 is TGTGCCAGCAGTCGGAACACTGAAGCTTTCTTT.

V usage is TRBV27 and J usage is TRBJ1-6, with 7 nucleotides matching TRBD1. Trimming took 0 bases from V and 2 from J; bases not matched to a gene: 7. The CDR3 runs 18 residues. Germline CDR1 is MNHEY and CDR2 is SMNVEV (reference sequence). The DNA of the CDR3 is TGTGCCAGCAGTTTATCGGCCTTAAGGGGGCCCTATAATTCACCCCTCCACTTT. This sequence encodes CASSLSALRGPYNSPLHF.

This clone was recorded only once. CDR3 sequence reads: CASSPFVGGRLSGANVLTF. CDR3 in DNA: TGCGCCAGCAGCCCATTTGTCGGCGGGAGACTCTCTGGGGCCAACGTCCTGACTTTC. The J gene is TRBJ2-6, the V gene TRBV5-1, with TRBD2 matching 7 bases. Germline V gives CDR1 SGHRS, CDR2 YFSETQ. This CDR3 is built from 19 residues. Losses at the gene ends were 4 bases for V and 0 bases for J; bases not matched to a gene: 13.

This sequence joins TRBV5-5 and TRBJ2-2; 7 bases line up with TRBD1. Germline V CDR1 and CDR2: SGHKS, YYEKEE (reference sequence). This CDR3 comprises 13 residues. The ends lost 3 bases at V and 6 bases at J; junction bases unmatched: 2. This CDR3 is CASSYQGAGELFF. In nucleotides, the CDR3 is TGTGCCAGCAGCTACCAGGGGGCCGGGGAGCTGTTTTTT.